The 7 T cell receptor beta chains reported below all come from one sample, sequenced in a study of cytomegalovirus exposure and HLA in healthy donors. Primers for the PCR totalled 60 Vbeta and 13 Jbeta. Sequencing used immunoSEQ multiplex PCR; TCRdb keeps in-frame clones, though not all of them. The sample yields 220,000 or so clones, approximately 70% seen once. Sequencing was performed on PBMCs. Receptors originate from a young woman in good health and CMV-seronegative.

This clone was picked up many times. The identical CDR3 is also encoded by other nucleotide sequences in the sample. V is TRBV30 and J is TRBJ1-1, with D possibly TRBD1 on 5 matching bases. Looked up from germline, CDR1 is GTSNPN and CDR2 is SVGIG (reference sequence). The germline V and J ends were trimmed by 3 bases and 6 bases, with 11 bases remaining between them. CDR3 length: 12 residues. CDR3 sequence (DNA): TGTGCCTGGAGCCCCGGAGGGGCTGAAGCTTTCTTT. Protein product: CAWSPGGAEAFF.

The rearrangement links TRBV19 to TRBJ1-1, with 9 bases fitting TRBD1. The junction had 10 bases not matched to a gene; V was cut back by 3 bases and J by 8 bases. Germline assignment: CDR1 LNHDA and CDR2 SQIVND (reference sequence). The CDR3 extends over 15 amino acids. The CDR3 DNA reads as TGTGCCAGTAGTATGAACTACAGGGGGCGTGGAGAAGCTTTCTTT. It encodes CASSMNYRGRGEAFF.

The chain couples TRBV6-5 to TRBJ2-7; a possible D gene is TRBD1 (6 bases). Per germline, CDR1 MNHEY and CDR2 SVGAGI. V lost 5 bases, J lost 3 bases, and 17 bases lay in between. The CDR3 is 15 residues long. The CDR3 coding sequence is TGTGCCAGCAGTCCCACAGGGTCGGTAGGCTACGAGCAGTACTTC. Amino acid sequence: CASSPTGSVGYEQYF.

This chain uses TRBV6-5 with TRBJ2-7; 10 bases fit TRBD1. Germline trimming cut 5 bases from V and 6 bases from J; bases unmatched to any gene: 4. This CDR3 region has 13 residues. Germline lookup yields CDR1 MNHEY and CDR2 SVGAGI. This CDR3 reads CASSRDRGAEQYF. CDR3 DNA sequence: TGTGCCAGCAGTCGGGACAGGGGTGCCGAGCAGTACTTC.

The chain is built from TRBV5-1 and TRBJ2-2, with 9 bases identical to TRBD2. The CDR3 has 15 amino acids. The V and J ends lost 1 base and 3 bases, in that order; junction bases with no gene match: 1. Germline V CDR1 and CDR2: SGHRS, YFSETQ. CDR3 DNA: TGCGCCAGCAGCTTGATAGCGGGAGACACCGGGGAGCTGTTTTTT. Translating gives CASSLIAGDTGELFF. The full variable domain, its missing parts supplied by reference TRBV5-1 and TRBJ2-2, is KAGVTQTPRYLIKTRGQQVTLSCSPISGHRSVSWYQQTPGQGLQFLFEYFSETQRNKGNFPGRFSGRQFSNSRSEMNVSTLELGDSALYLCASSLIAGDTGELFFGEGSRLTVL.

This clone was seen only a few times. The chain employs TRBV7-2 and TRBJ2-3; possibly TRBD2 for D (5 bases). Trimming left V 1 base short and J 2 bases short, with 7 bases between. Germline V gene sequence: CDR1 SGHTA, CDR2 FQGNSA. This CDR3 is 14 amino acids long. Here the CDR3 DNA reads TGTGCCAGCAGCTTAGGGCGGGCCACAGATACGCAGTATTTT. It codes for CASSLGRATDTQYF.

The chain combines TRBV7-9 with TRBJ2-1; perhaps TRBD2 as D (6 bases). CDR1 is SEHNR, CDR2 FQNEAQ, per germline (reference sequence). The CDR3 is 13 amino acids. The germline V and J ends were trimmed by 0 bases and 7 bases, with 7 bases remaining between them. The CDR3 nucleotides read TGTGCCAGCAGCTTAGCAAGCGGGAATGAGCAGTTCTTC. Translation: CASSLASGNEQFF. The full variable domain, its missing parts supplied by reference TRBV7-9 and TRBJ2-1, is DTGVSQNPRHKITKRGQNVTFRCDPISEHNRLYWYRQTLGQGPEFLTYFQNEAQLEKSRLLSDRFSAERPKGSFSTLEIQRTEQGDSAMYLCASSLASGNEQFFGPGTRLTVL.